A single sample is the source of the 24 T cell receptor beta chains below, sequenced in a study of human T cells and chemical hapten exposure. Time point: patch test 2, 6 weeks after DPC sensitization. Indicated treatment: therapeutic diphenylcyclopropenone sensitization with weekly scalp DPC. TCRdb re-called the RACE reads through MiXCR, storing one row per CDR3 protein. The sample consists of approximately 90,000 distinct CDR3 sequences, about 10% of them appearing once. Sequences were derived from whole blood, sampled in connection with sensitization to the hapten diphenylcyclopropenone (DPC). These TCRs come from a man aged 40-50 years with alopecia areata. Some clones in this sample may be carry-over from other donors' samples.

This clonotype appeared many times. The chain links TRBV25-1 to TRBJ1-6; tentative D call: TRBD1 (6 bases). Trimming removed 1 base at V and 10 bases at J, with 14 bases between. Germline CDR1 reads MGHDK; CDR2 reads SYGVNS. The CDR3 has 15 residues. CDR3 bases: TGTGCCAGCAGTGAATCGGGGGGCGCCTGGTCACCCCTCCACTTT. As protein: CASSESGGAWSPLHF. The full variable domain, rest sourced from reference TRBV25-1 and TRBJ1-6, is EADIYQTPRYLVIGTGKKITLECSQTMGHDKMYWYQQDPGMELHLIHYSYGVNSTEKGDLSSESTVSRIRTEHFPLTLESARPSHTSQYLCASSESGGAWSPLHFGNGTRLTVT.

The chain joins TRBV20-1 to TRBJ2-4; either TRBD1 or TRBD2 may supply D (6 bases each). Germline V gives CDR1 DFQATT, CDR2 SNEGSKA (reference sequence). V lost 7 bases to trimming and J lost 14 bases, with 12 bases between them. The CDR3 is made up of 9 amino acids. CDR3 DNA: TGCAGTGGGGGGGCCTGGGAGTACTTC. This encodes CSGGAWEYF.

J is TRBJ2-2 and V is TRBV5-1; tentatively, D is TRBD1 or TRBD2 (6 bases each). Trimming shortened V by 0 bases and J by 3 bases, and 27 bases separated the two germline ends. The CDR3 consists of 21 residues. Germline V gene lookup returns CDR1 SGHRS and CDR2 YFSETQ. CDR3 nucleotide sequence: TGCGCCAGCAGCTTGGACCCGGGACAATCATGGCGGGACGGTTACACCGGGGAGCTGTTTTTT. Encoded protein: CASSLDPGQSWRDGYTGELFF.

Only a few counts were recorded for this clonotype. The CDR3 DNA sequence: TGTGCCAGCAGCCGCGAAAAAGCTAGCGGTCCAGATACGCAGTATTTT. It codes for CASSREKASGPDTQYF. V gene TRBV3-1 combines with J gene TRBJ2-3, with TRBD2 matching 7 bases. With 4 bases clipped from V and 4 bases from J, the junction kept 11 bases outside the gene matches. CDR1 is LGHDT, CDR2 YNNKEL, per germline (reference sequence). The CDR3 is 16 amino acids.

The chain carries TRBV10-3 and TRBJ2-5; no definite D call. Trimming removed 7 bases at V and 5 bases at J, with 14 bases between. This CDR3 is built from 13 residues. Germline V lookup: CDR1 ENHRY, CDR2 SYGVKD. The CDR3 DNA reads TGTGCCATCATGGAAAGGAGCGCCGAGACCCAGTACTTC. Protein product: CAIMERSAETQYF.

This clonotype has just a few counts. The V call is TRBV12-3 or TRBV12-4, the J call TRBJ2-6, with D perhaps matching TRBD1 or TRBD2 (7 bases each). The germline V and J ends were trimmed by 1 base and 0 bases, with 16 bases remaining between them. This CDR3 comprises 19 residues. The CDR3 DNA follows: TGTGCCAGCAGTTTAGAGAGCGGGACAGCCATCTCTGGGGCCAACGTCCTGACTTTC. Translated: CASSLESGTAISGANVLTF.

This clonotype has a count of ten or more. In DNA form, the CDR3 reads TGCAGTGCTAGAGGGCTAGACGAGCAGTACTTC. It encodes CSARGLDEQYF. The chain employs TRBV20-1 and TRBJ2-7, with D unresolved. Germline CDR1 reads DFQATT; CDR2 reads SNEGSKA (reference sequence). V lost 1 base, J lost 5 bases, and 6 bases lay in between. The CDR3 runs to 11 residues.

This clonotype was counted between two and nine times. The rearrangement uses TRBV29-1 and TRBJ1-1, with a weak D call TRBD1 (6 bases). The V gene lost 6 bases and the J gene lost 5 bases, with 10 bases spanning the gap. Germline V gives CDR1 SQVTM, CDR2 ANQGSEA. The length of the CDR3 is 11 residues. The CDR3 DNA reads as TGCAGCGTCGACAGGCGGACTGAAGCTTTCTTT. This sequence encodes CSVDRRTEAFF.

In this sample, this clonotype turned up a few times. J is TRBJ1-1 and V is TRBV18, with D unclear. Trimming took off 5 bases at V and 1 base at J, with 8 bases between the two ends. The CDR3 loop spans 13 amino acids. The germline CDR1 and CDR2 sequences are KGHSH and LQKENI. The CDR3 DNA follows: TGTGCCAGCTCAACCGACACGAACACTGAAGCTTTCTTT. It translates to CASSTDTNTEAFF. The whole variable domain, filled in from reference TRBV18 and TRBJ1-1, reads NAGVMQNPRHLVRRRGQEARLRCSPMKGHSHVYWYRQLPEEGLKFMVYLQKENIIDESGMPKERFSAEFPKEGPSILRIQQVVRGDSAAYFCASSTDTNTEAFFGQGTRLTVV.

This clonotype was seen a few times. The rearrangement joins TRBV2 to TRBJ1-1; maybe TRBD1 (6 bases). Per the germline V gene, CDR1 is SNHLY and CDR2 is FYNNEI. Trimming cost V 2 bases and J 4 bases, with 17 bases left between them. This CDR3 contains 16 residues. The CDR3 spells CASSERSPGRGTEAFF. The CDR3 DNA reads as TGTGCCAGCAGTGAACGTAGTCCCGGCAGGGGCACTGAAGCTTTCTTT.

Only a few counts were recorded for this clonotype. The chain couples TRBV20-1 to TRBJ2-7; D is unresolved. The CDR3 covers 13 residues. Germline CDR1 and CDR2: DFQATT and SNEGSKA (reference sequence). Trimming stripped 3 bases from V and 3 bases from J, with 12 bases between. CDR3 DNA sequence: TGCAGTGCTAGTCTCGTCAGAGGCTACGAGCAGTACTTC. It yields the protein CSASLVRGYEQYF.

This clonotype is judged medium-sized. V usage is TRBV6-5 and J usage is TRBJ2-3, with 7 bases identical to TRBD2. With 5 bases clipped from V and 5 bases from J, the junction kept 10 bases outside the gene matches. Per germline, CDR1 MNHEY and CDR2 SVGAGI. This CDR3 is built from 15 residues. The CDR3 nucleotides are TGTGCCAGCAGTACAAGAAGACTAGCATTAGATACGCAGTATTTT. It translates to CASSTRRLALDTQYF.

The chain carries TRBV28 and TRBJ2-7, with TRBD1 as a possible D gene (6 bases). The CDR3 extends over 12 amino acids. Trimming took off 8 bases at V and 6 bases at J, with 14 bases between the two ends. Germline CDR1 and CDR2: MDHEN and SYDVKM. For the CDR3, the DNA is TGTGCCAGCGGGCGACAGGTTCTCGAGCAGTACTTC. This codes for CASGRQVLEQYF.

V and J are TRBV7-3 and TRBJ1-1; TRBD1 matches at 7 bases. The junction had 8 bases not matched to a gene; V was cut back by 5 bases and J by 5 bases. Germline V gives CDR1 SGHTA, CDR2 FQGTGA. The CDR3 has 14 amino acids. The CDR3 spells CASSPGAGGTEAFF. CDR3 nucleotides: TGTGCCAGCAGCCCCGGGGCAGGGGGAACTGAAGCTTTCTTT.

V gene TRBV6-2 or TRBV6-3 combines with J gene TRBJ2-3, with TRBD2 matching over 13 bases. Germline values: CDR1 MNHEY, CDR2 SVGEGT. The CDR3 length is 16 residues. V dropped 4 bases and J dropped 6; count of bases not matched to a gene: 7. The CDR3 region is CASSFYRTSGSDTQYF. The CDR3, as DNA: TGTGCCAGCAGTTTCTACCGGACTAGCGGGAGTGATACGCAGTATTTT.

This clonotype showed up many times. The rearrangement links TRBV20-1 to TRBJ1-1, with 7 bases identical to TRBD1. Losses at the gene ends were 6 bases for V and 0 bases for J; bases not matched to a gene: 1. CDR3 length: 12 amino acids. The germline gives CDR1 DFQATT, CDR2 SNEGSKA (reference sequence). In DNA, the CDR3 is TGCAGTGCACAGGGGCTGAACACTGAAGCTTTCTTT. It codes for CSAQGLNTEAFF.

This clonotype came up many times. CDR3: CAIRPGQGSEKLFF. In DNA, the CDR3 is TGTGCCATCAGGCCGGGACAGGGGTCTGAAAAACTGTTTTTT. The J gene is TRBJ1-4, the V gene TRBV10-3; 10 bases line up with TRBD1. CDR3 length: 14 residues. Germline V gene data show CDR1 as ENHRY and CDR2 as SYGVKD. The V segment lost 6 bases and the J segment 7 bases; nucleotides outside the gene matches: 5.

This chain joins TRBV6-1 and TRBJ2-3, with 9 bases lining up with TRBD1. CDR1 is MNHNS and CDR2 is SASEGT in the germline V gene. The CDR3 length is 15 residues. The ends lost 7 bases at V and 5 bases at J; junction bases unmatched: 10. The CDR3 loop reads CASTSDRGKGDTQYF. The CDR3 nucleotides are TGTGCCAGCACTTCAGACAGGGGGAAGGGAGATACGCAGTATTTT.

This clonotype showed up just a few times. The rearrangement uses TRBV19 and TRBJ2-1; 7 nucleotides agree with TRBD1. V shed 1 base, J shed 7 bases, and the junction held 7 bases outside the gene matches. CDR3 length equals 15 residues. Germline CDR1 LNHDA, CDR2 SQIVND (reference sequence). This chain's CDR3 is CASSIAATGRNEQFF. The CDR3 DNA is TGTGCCAGTAGTATAGCGGCGACAGGGCGGAATGAGCAGTTCTTC.

The J gene is TRBJ1-1, the V gene TRBV30; D perhaps matches TRBD1 (5 bases). This CDR3 comprises 15 residues. The V gene lost 5 bases and the J gene lost 1 base, with 17 bases spanning the gap. Germline V gene sequence: CDR1 GTSNPN, CDR2 SVGIG (reference sequence). The CDR3, as DNA: TGTGCCTGGGAGGGAGGTCAGGGACGGAACACTGAAGCTTTCTTT. It yields the protein CAWEGGQGRNTEAFF.

This clonotype was observed a few times. This chain links TRBV28 with TRBJ2-7; D remains ambiguous. In germline, CDR1 is MDHEN, CDR2 SYDVKM. The CDR3 is 13 residues long. V gave up 5 bases and J gave up 3 bases, with 11 bases separating them. The CDR3 nucleotides are TGTGCCAGCAGTCTCCCTCTCGGCTACGAGCAGTACTTC. Encoded protein: CASSLPLGYEQYF.

The rearrangement links TRBV6-6 to TRBJ1-2, with unresolved D. Germline loops: CDR1 MNHNY, CDR2 SVGAGI (reference sequence). Trimming left V 0 bases short and J 3 bases short, with 14 bases between. CDR3 length equals 16 residues. The CDR3 DNA sequence: TGTGCCAGCAGTTACTCCCGGAGCAGCGGTTACTATGGCTACACCTTC. It is translated as CASSYSRSSGYYGYTF.

This rearrangement joins TRBV7-2 to TRBJ2-7, with no clear D. The length of the CDR3 is 13 residues. V was pared by 1 base and J by 2 bases, with 6 bases between. Looked up from germline, CDR1 is SGHTA and CDR2 is FQGNSA. CDR3 region: CASSLDQAYEQYF. The CDR3 nucleotides read TGTGCCAGCAGCTTAGACCAGGCCTACGAGCAGTACTTC. Supplemented by reference TRBV7-2 and TRBJ2-7, the full variable domain reads GAGVSQSPSNKVTEKGKDVELRCDPISGHTALYWYRQSLGQGLEFLIYFQGNSAPDKSGLPSDRFSAERTGGSVSTLTIQRTQQEDSAVYLCASSLDQAYEQYFGPGTRLTVT.

J is TRBJ2-7 and V is TRBV3-1, with D maybe TRBD1 (7 bases). Trimming took off 7 bases at V and 7 bases at J, with 14 bases between the two ends. Germline values: CDR1 LGHDT, CDR2 YNNKEL (reference sequence). The length of the CDR3 is 12 residues. The DNA of the CDR3 is TGTGCCAGCATTACAGGGGCGGGGGAGCAGTACTTC. The encoded protein is CASITGAGEQYF.